The next 20 T cell receptor beta chains were all read from a single sample in a study of blood T cell repertoires in COVID-19. TCRdb keeps only in-frame clones here, not all; method: immunoSEQ multiplex PCR. The sample consists of tens of thousands of clones, nearly 90% of them appearing once. Sequencing was performed on peripheral blood. These receptors were taken from a man aged 55 to 70 with acute or convalescent COVID-19.

This clone was counted only a few times. The chain uses TRBV19 and TRBJ2-2; D gene uncertain. Trimming left V 3 bases short and J 2 bases short, with 7 bases between. Germline V CDR1 and CDR2: LNHDA, SQIVND (reference sequence). The CDR3 is 14 residues long. CDR3 DNA: TGTGCCAGTAGTATCCAGGTTAACACCGGGGAGCTGTTTTTT. Translated, it gives CASSIQVNTGELFF.

V and J are TRBV27 and TRBJ2-3; the match to TRBD1 covers 9 bases. J lost 2 bases, V lost 5 bases, and 5 bases had no gene match. Germline-derived CDR1 and CDR2 are MNHEY and SMNVEV (reference sequence). The CDR3 totals 15 residues. The CDR3 DNA sequence: TGTGCCAGCAGTCCGGGACAGGGACTCACAGATACGCAGTATTTT. This gives the protein CASSPGQGLTDTQYF.

The chain uses TRBV7-2 and TRBJ1-1; a possible D gene is TRBD1 (5 bases). V was trimmed by 0 bases and J by 6 bases, leaving 14 bases between them. Germline lookup yields CDR1 SGHTA and CDR2 FQGNSA. The CDR3 spans 15 residues. The CDR3 coding sequence is TGTGCCAGCAGCTTAGCTGGCAGGCTAGGGGCTGAAGCTTTCTTT. Encoded protein: CASSLAGRLGAEAFF.

This chain joins TRBV3-1 (or the pseudogene TRBV3-2) and TRBJ1-5, with a tentative D call TRBD1 (5 bases). Germline CDR1 reads LGHDT; CDR2 reads YNNKEL (reference sequence). V lost 1 base, J lost 4 bases, and 8 bases lay in between. The CDR3 spans 14 residues. The CDR3: CASSQVGVNQPQHF. The CDR3 nucleotides are TGTGCCAGCAGCCAAGTAGGGGTAAATCAGCCCCAGCATTTT.

The chain has TRBV7-6 and TRBJ2-7; D is uncertain. CDR1 is SGHVS, CDR2 FNYEAQ, per germline. CDR3 size: 15 residues. The ends were cut back, 4 bases at V and 2 bases at J, with 15 bases in the middle. This CDR3 is CASSSHSRNTYEQYF. DNA of the CDR3: TGTGCCAGCAGCTCACACTCGAGGAATACCTACGAGCAGTACTTC.

The genes are TRBV28 and TRBJ1-2, with D perhaps TRBD1 (5 bases). Germline CDR1 and CDR2: MDHEN and SYDVKM. The V and J ends lost 9 bases and 3 bases respectively, with 14 bases between them. This CDR3 contains 13 residues. CDR3 DNA sequence: TGTGCCAGTACAAAGACAGCTTACTATGGCTACACCTTC. It codes for CASTKTAYYGYTF.

The chain has TRBV14 and TRBJ1-6; D perhaps matches TRBD1 (6 bases). The germline V gene encodes CDR1 SGHDN and CDR2 FVKESK. Trimming left V 5 bases short and J 9 bases short, with 11 bases between. The CDR3 extends over 13 amino acids. The CDR3 bases are TGTGCCAGCAGCGGGGGCACGATTTCACCCCTCCACTTT. This sequence encodes CASSGGTISPLHF.

This clone was found a few times. The J gene is TRBJ1-1, the V gene TRBV5-6; D may be TRBD1 (5 bases). Trimming cost V 4 bases and J 4 bases, with 17 bases left between them. CDR1 is SGHDT, CDR2 YYEEEE, per germline. The CDR3 runs 15 residues. The CDR3 nucleotides are TGTGCCAGCAGCCCGATGGGGGGTTGGGGCACTGAAGCTTTCTTT. Protein: CASSPMGGWGTEAFF.

This chain uses TRBV18 with TRBJ2-1; D is perhaps TRBD2 (6 bases). The V end lost 4 bases, the J end lost 11 bases, and 15 bases lay between the germline ends. CDR3 length: 13 amino acids. From germline, CDR1 is KGHSH and CDR2 LQKENI. CDR3 residues: CASSRTPGEKQFF. CDR3 DNA: TGTGCCAGCTCACGCACCCCGGGGGAGAAGCAGTTCTTC.

V and J are TRBV27 and TRBJ2-7; 11 nucleotides align to TRBD2. The CDR3 loop spans 15 amino acids. CDR1 is MNHEY and CDR2 is SMNVEV in the germline V gene (reference sequence). After removal of 7 bases from V and 2 bases from J, the junction contained 7 bases not matched to a gene. CDR3 amino acids: CASKTLAGATYEQYF. CDR3 in DNA: TGTGCCAGCAAGACACTAGCGGGGGCCACCTACGAGCAGTACTTC.

V is TRBV9 and J is TRBJ2-1; the match to TRBD2 covers 12 bases. Germline V gene sequence: CDR1 SGDLS, CDR2 YYNGEE. CDR3 length: 15 residues. Trimming cost V 1 base and J 7 bases; bases outside gene matches: 3. CDR3 residues: CASSVRTSGDNEQFF. The CDR3 DNA reads as TGTGCCAGCAGCGTACGGACTAGCGGGGATAATGAGCAGTTCTTC.

This clone was seen once. The rearrangement uses TRBV12-3 or TRBV12-4 and TRBJ2-1; D unresolved. This CDR3 is 13 amino acids long. V lost 4 bases and J 1 base, leaving 5 bases between the germline ends. The CDR3 protein is CASSWSSYNEQFF. The CDR3 region has the DNA TGTGCCAGCAGTTGGAGTTCCTACAATGAGCAGTTCTTC.

V usage is TRBV6-2 or TRBV6-3 and J usage is TRBJ2-7; D perhaps matches TRBD1 (6 bases). V lost 2 bases and J 3 bases, leaving 14 bases between the germline ends. Per the germline V gene, CDR1 is MNHEY and CDR2 is SVGEGT. This CDR3 comprises 15 residues. The CDR3 bases are TGTGCCAGCAGTTACCCTTGGGACAAAAACTACGAGCAGTACTTC. This sequence encodes CASSYPWDKNYEQYF.

The genes are TRBV27 and TRBJ1-1, with a tentative D call TRBD1 (5 bases). The CDR3 length is 17 residues. Trimming shortened V by 2 bases and J by 1 base, and 17 bases separated the two germline ends. Per the germline V gene, CDR1 is MNHEY and CDR2 is SMNVEV (reference sequence). Here the CDR3 DNA reads TGTGCCAGCAGTTTACTGAGGCAGGGAGGGTCGAACACTGAAGCTTTCTTT. Amino acids: CASSLLRQGGSNTEAFF.

This chain connects TRBV10-3 to TRBJ1-5, with unresolved D. In germline, CDR1 is ENHRY, CDR2 SYGVKD. Trimming took off 2 bases at V and 4 bases at J, with 9 bases between the two ends. This CDR3 region has 14 residues. The CDR3 region is CAISEDMANQPQHF. The DNA for the CDR3 is TGTGCCATCAGTGAGGACATGGCAAATCAGCCCCAGCATTTT.

The gene calls are TRBV29-1 and TRBJ2-4; D possibly corresponds to TRBD1 (6 bases). V lost 6 bases and J 8 bases, leaving 11 bases between the germline ends. This CDR3 spans 11 amino acids. Germline loops: CDR1 SQVTM, CDR2 ANQGSEA. The CDR3 here is CSVTGGDIQYF. The DNA for the CDR3 is TGCAGCGTGACAGGAGGTGACATTCAGTACTTC.

The chain carries TRBV4-2 and TRBJ1-2; 9 nucleotides agree with TRBD1. The CDR3 totals 14 residues. CDR1 LGHNA and CDR2 YNFKEQ come from the germline V gene. Germline trimming cut 3 bases from V and 4 bases from J; bases unmatched to any gene: 3. DNA of the CDR3: TGTGCCAGCAGCCAGGGACAGGGAGGCTATGGCTACACCTTC. Amino acids: CASSQGQGGYGYTF.

The chain is built from TRBV27 and TRBJ1-5, with D perhaps matching TRBD1 (6 bases). Germline CDR1 and CDR2: MNHEY and SMNVEV (reference sequence). V was trimmed by 4 bases and J by 7 bases, leaving 14 bases between them. The CDR3 has 14 amino acids. The CDR3 DNA sequence: TGTGCCAGCAGTTCCACAGGGTTACGACAGCCCCAGCATTTT. Residues: CASSSTGLRQPQHF.

This chain uses TRBV11-2 with TRBJ2-2, with 9 bases lining up with TRBD1. CDR1 and CDR2 from the germline V gene are SGHAT and FQNNGV. The CDR3 loop spans 14 amino acids. V lost 3 bases to trimming and J lost 5 bases; unmatched junction nucleotides: 1. The CDR3 reads CASSFGQGTGELFF. In DNA, the CDR3 is TGTGCCAGCAGCTTCGGACAGGGGACCGGGGAGCTGTTTTTT. Based on the CDR3 plus reference TRBV11-2 and TRBJ2-2, the full variable domain is EAGVAQSPRYKIIEKRQSVAFWCNPISGHATLYWYQQILGQGPKLLIQFQNNGVVDDSQLPKDRFSAERLKGVDSTLKIQPAKLEDSAVYLCASSFGQGTGELFFGEGSRLTVL.

This chain links TRBV30 with TRBJ1-4; 8 positions agree with TRBD1. Looked up from germline, CDR1 is GTSNPN and CDR2 is SVGIG (reference sequence). The V and J ends lost 0 bases and 7 bases, in that order; junction bases with no gene match: 13. The CDR3 sequence is 17 residues long. The CDR3 reads CAWSVRGTGGRGEKLFF. In nucleotides, the CDR3 is TGTGCCTGGAGTGTACGCGGGACAGGAGGGAGAGGTGAAAAACTGTTTTTT.